This T cell receptor (beta chain) is drawn from a study of metastatic and nonmetastatic thyroid tumors. Germline lookup yields CDR1 LGHDT and CDR2 YNNKEL (reference sequence). This CDR3 comprises 15 residues. The J segment lost 14 bases and the V segment lost 2 bases, leaving 13 bases of the junction unmatched. TCRdb re-called the PCR reads through MiXCR. The table shows 30,000 to 45,000 clones, with about 32% occurring only once. No treatment of any kind had been given to any patient before thyroid surgery. This clonotype was sampled from a female donor with papillary thyroid cancer or a benign thyroid nodule (not recorded which). Some clones in this sample may be carry-over from other donors' samples. V and J are TRBV3-1 and TRBJ1-2, with 11 bases aligning to TRBD1. What was sequenced was tumor tissue. CDR3 in amino acids: CASSQLPGTGGAWTF. The CDR3 DNA follows: TGTGCCAGCAGCCAACTCCCCGGGACAGGGGGGGCTTGGACCTTC.